The T cell receptor beta chain under discussion was sequenced for a study of human CD8 memory T cell subsets. Study-level results: While effector memory cells differed, stem-like memory and precursor exhausted T cells had similarly high diversity. Estimates computed with Chao1 suggested greater diversity in stem-like memory T cells than in precursor exhausted T cells.

The germline V gene has CDR1 SGDLS and CDR2 YYNGEE. The CDR3 covers 15 residues. Duplicate vials holding roughly 150,000 sorted CD8+ T cells per subset yielded the RNA. Comment on this clonotype: As yet, its antigen is unknown.

Production of TCR beta libraries used UMI-labeled 5' RACE as the method. In the original analysis: Per TCR beta library, functional CDR3 beta clonotypes numbered about 2,800 to 18,000. TCRdb re-called the 5' RACE reads, yielding one record per CDR3 amino acid sequence without DNA. TCRdb assigned the V and J calls; the authors' analysis was not used. In all, the sample yields under 20,000 distinct CDR3 sequences. The rearrangement links TRBV9 to TRBJ2-3; the D gene TCRdb calls, TRBD2, cannot be checked with no DNA. The clonotype originates from a human donor in good health. Sequencing was carried out using CD8+ T cells from PBMCs. The CDR3 sequence is CASSVGTSAADTQYF.